These 9 T cell receptor beta chains were all obtained from the same sample, sequenced in a study of blood T cell repertoires in COVID-19. The assay was immunoSEQ multiplex PCR, and TCRdb's table has in-frame clones only and misses some. The repertoire holds roughly 260,000 clones, with 86% as singletons. Specimen: PBMCs or T cells enriched from blood (not recorded which). The receptors shown here come from a woman aged 18-29 years who had recovered from COVID-19.

The chain is built from TRBV11-2 and TRBJ2-3, with D perhaps TRBD1 (6 bases). Trimming removed 5 bases from V and 7 bases from J, with 19 bases in between. The CDR3 is 15 residues long. Germline V gene data show CDR1 as SGHAT and CDR2 as FQNNGV. CDR3 DNA sequence: TGTGCCAGCAGCACGGGAAACTTGGGGGCGAATACGCAGTATTTT. It encodes CASSTGNLGANTQYF. The variable domain in full, completed from reference TRBV11-2 and TRBJ2-3, reads EAGVAQSPRYKIIEKRQSVAFWCNPISGHATLYWYQQILGQGPKLLIQFQNNGVVDDSQLPKDRFSAERLKGVDSTLKIQPAKLEDSAVYLCASSTGNLGANTQYFGPGTRLTVL.

The chain has TRBV9 and TRBJ2-5; D is unclear. CDR3 size: 15 residues. V was pared by 4 bases and J by 7 bases, with 20 bases between. Germline CDR1 reads SGDLS; CDR2 reads YYNGEE. This CDR3 is CASSRLKVRDGTQYF. Written as DNA, the CDR3 is TGTGCCAGCAGCCGACTGAAGGTCCGTGATGGGACCCAGTACTTC.

J is TRBJ1-4 and V is TRBV27; D may be TRBD1 (5 bases). Germline lookup yields CDR1 MNHEY and CDR2 SMNVEV (reference sequence). The CDR3 has 14 amino acids. V was cut by 2 bases and J by 7 bases, with 11 bases left in between. CDR3 sequence reads: CASSLSQGLEKLFF. The CDR3 DNA follows: TGTGCCAGCAGTTTAAGTCAGGGCCTTGAAAAACTGTTTTTT.

V is TRBV20-1 and J is TRBJ2-1, with D uncertain. The CDR3 is made up of 11 amino acids. V was shortened by 6 bases and J by 5 bases, with 8 bases between the two germline ends. CDR1 and CDR2 (germline): DFQATT, SNEGSKA (reference sequence). The CDR3 nucleotides read TGCAGTGCAACTCTGAACAATGAGCAGTTCTTC. Amino acid sequence: CSATLNNEQFF.

This clone was seen more than once but under ten times. CDR3 nucleotides: TGCGCCAGCAGCCAAGATCTAGGGGGGGGCGCCTATAATTCACCCCTCCACTTT. Translation gives CASSQDLGGGAYNSPLHF. The chain links TRBV4-3 to TRBJ1-6; a weak D match, TRBD1 (6 bases). The CDR3 extends over 18 amino acids. Trimming removed 0 bases from V and 2 bases from J, with 14 bases in between. Germline-derived CDR1 and CDR2 are LGHNA and YSLEER.

CDR3 nucleotides: TGTGCCAGCACCGCCTTACAGGGGCCCGCGGGTGGCTACACCTTC. It translates to CASTALQGPAGGYTF. This chain uses TRBV6-5 with TRBJ1-2; 7 nucleotides align to TRBD1. J gave up 7 bases and V 7 bases, and 15 bases lay outside the gene matches. The CDR3 extends over 15 amino acids. CDR1 and CDR2 from the germline V gene are MNHEY and SVGAGI.

J is TRBJ2-3 and V is TRBV6-1; TRBD1 agrees at 7 bases. The CDR3 consists of 15 residues. Germline loops: CDR1 MNHNS, CDR2 SASEGT. J was trimmed by 6 bases and V by 2 bases; bases with no gene match: 8. The CDR3 nucleotides are TGTGCCAGCAGTGAAACAGGGGCCCTCGCGGATACGCAGTATTTT. Protein: CASSETGALADTQYF.

This clone was found once. This chain joins TRBV28 and TRBJ2-1; D unclear. CDR3 length: 13 residues. With 8 bases removed from V and 7 bases from J, the gap between germline ends came to 15 bases. Germline assignment: CDR1 MDHEN and CDR2 SYDVKM. CDR3 sequence reads: CASGWANKNEQFF. CDR3 sequence (DNA): TGTGCCAGCGGATGGGCCAATAAAAATGAGCAGTTCTTC. The whole variable domain, filled in from reference TRBV28 and TRBJ2-1, reads DVKVTQSSRYLVKRTGEKVFLECVQDMDHENMFWYRQDPGLGLRLIYFSYDVKMKEKGDIPEGYSVSREKKERFSLILESASTNQTSMYLCASGWANKNEQFFGPGTRLTVL.

The chain employs TRBV7-2 and TRBJ2-2; D is unresolved. Germline CDR1 is SGHTA and CDR2 is FQGNSA. Deletions cut 5 bases from V and 2 bases from J, with 15 bases between. The CDR3 contains 16 residues. As DNA, the CDR3 is TGTGCCAGCAGCCCCGACTCGTATTCTAACACCGGGGAGCTGTTTTTT. The encoded protein is CASSPDSYSNTGELFF.